Sequencing of this T cell receptor (beta chain) was carried out in a study of chemoradiotherapy in HPV16-positive cancers. Only in-frame clones appear in the TCRdb table, and some are missing; sequencing was by immunoSEQ multiplex PCR. The sample includes around 2,700 clones, roughly nine tenths of them seen just once. The sequencing here drew on tumor tissue, taken from a patient who underwent chemoradiotherapy. This TCR was recovered from a human donor with HPV-associated anogenital cancer.

The CDR3 sequence: CASGHPEGFYGYTF. The CDR3 DNA reads as TGTGCCAGCGGCCACCCCGAGGGATTCTATGGCTACACCTTC. The chain recombines TRBV7-8 with TRBJ1-2; no clear D. Per the germline V gene, CDR1 is SGHVS and CDR2 is FQNEAQ. CDR3 length equals 14 residues. V lost 8 bases and J 4 bases, leaving 17 bases between the germline ends. Full variable domain (missing parts from reference TRBV7-8 and TRBJ1-2): GAGVSQSPRYKVAKRGQDVALRCDPISGHVSLFWYQQALGQGPEFLTYFQNEAQLDKSGLPSDRFFAERPEGSVSTLKIQRTQQEDSAVYLCASGHPEGFYGYTFGSGTRLTVV.